These 21 T cell receptor beta chains came from one sample sequenced in a study of shared clonotypes between healthy human individuals. Some clones are missing from TCRdb's copy, which holds only in-frame ones; the method was immunoSEQ multiplex PCR. Here the sample spans about 730,000 clones, about two thirds being singletons. The source material was memory CD4+ T cells sorted from blood. Subset here: CD45RA-negative fraction. The receptors originated from a woman younger than 45 in good health.

The chain joins TRBV11-2 to TRBJ2-7; D unclear. V was clipped by 0 bases and J by 1 base, with 10 bases between them. The CDR3 has 15 amino acids. Germline V lookup: CDR1 SGHAT, CDR2 FQNNGV. The DNA for the CDR3 is TGTGCCAGCAGCTTAGATGGAGTGATGTCCTACGAGCAGTACTTC. Protein sequence: CASSLDGVMSYEQYF.

CDR3 in DNA: TGTGCCAGCAGCTTAGTAGGGACTAGCGGCGCGAACACCGGGGAGCTGTTTTTT. Translation: CASSLVGTSGANTGELFF. V gene TRBV7-6 combines with J gene TRBJ2-2; 11 bases align to TRBD2. Germline V gives CDR1 SGHVS, CDR2 FNYEAQ. The trim removed 1 base at V and 0 bases at J, leaving 4 bases unmatched. CDR3 length: 18 amino acids.

This chain connects TRBV19 to TRBJ2-7; unclear D gene. The germline V gene has CDR1 LNHDA and CDR2 SQIVND (reference sequence). The CDR3 sequence is 14 residues long. V was shortened by 5 bases and J by 0 bases, with 11 bases between the two germline ends. The CDR3: CASSPGPHSYEQYF. Written as DNA, the CDR3 is TGTGCCAGTAGTCCCGGACCGCACTCCTACGAGCAGTACTTC.

This chain connects TRBV7-3 to TRBJ2-1, with a possible D match to TRBD2 (6 bases). Deletions cut 3 bases from V and 6 bases from J, with 12 bases between. This CDR3 region has 14 residues. Germline loops: CDR1 SGHTA, CDR2 FQGTGA. CDR3 in amino acids: CASSLGGQFNEQFF. The CDR3 bases are TGTGCCAGCAGCTTGGGAGGACAATTCAATGAGCAGTTCTTC.

This clone was seen a few times. This chain's CDR3 is CASSLEEGPSYNEQFF. In nucleotides, the CDR3 is TGCGCCAGCAGCTTGGAAGAAGGCCCCTCCTACAATGAGCAGTTCTTC. The chain has TRBV5-1 and TRBJ2-1; D is uncertain. V lost 0 bases to trimming and J lost 0 bases, with 10 bases between them. The CDR3 totals 16 residues. In germline, CDR1 is SGHRS, CDR2 YFSETQ.

V is TRBV28 and J is TRBJ2-1, with 9 bases matching TRBD2. The V segment lost 6 bases and the J segment 0 bases; nucleotides outside the gene matches: 9. The CDR3 is 17 residues long. From germline, CDR1 is MDHEN and CDR2 SYDVKM. CDR3 protein: CASRKGLAKSSYNEQFF. As DNA, the CDR3 is TGTGCCAGCAGAAAAGGACTAGCGAAAAGCTCCTACAATGAGCAGTTCTTC. Full variable domain (missing parts from reference TRBV28 and TRBJ2-1): DVKVTQSSRYLVKRTGEKVFLECVQDMDHENMFWYRQDPGLGLRLIYFSYDVKMKEKGDIPEGYSVSREKKERFSLILESASTNQTSMYLCASRKGLAKSSYNEQFFGPGTRLTVL.

This chain links TRBV28 with TRBJ1-2, with D unresolved. Trimming stripped 3 bases from V and 5 bases from J, with 4 bases between. Germline loops: CDR1 MDHEN, CDR2 SYDVKM. The CDR3 length is 11 residues. The CDR3: CASSFKYGYTF. In DNA form, the CDR3 reads TGTGCCAGCAGTTTCAAGTATGGCTACACCTTC.

The chain joins TRBV5-1 to TRBJ2-4; 7 bases align to TRBD1. CDR1 is SGHRS and CDR2 is YFSETQ in the germline V gene. The CDR3 covers 14 residues. V trimming: 4 bases; J trimming: 6 bases; junction bases outside the gene matches: 7. The CDR3 is CASSPGTAANIQYF. The DNA of the CDR3 is TGCGCCAGCAGCCCGGGGACAGCGGCAAACATTCAGTACTTC.

The chain couples TRBV4-2 to TRBJ2-6; D unclear. Germline V lookup: CDR1 LGHNA, CDR2 YNFKEQ. V lost 5 bases, J lost 4 bases, and 12 bases lay in between. The CDR3 contains 15 residues. CDR3 sequence reads: CASSFLGRGANVLTF. CDR3 DNA: TGTGCCAGCAGCTTTCTGGGCAGAGGGGCCAACGTCCTGACTTTC.

The chain uses TRBV4-2 and TRBJ1-6; 7 nucleotides agree with TRBD1. Germline CDR1 and CDR2: LGHNA and YNFKEQ. Trimming at V came to 0 bases and at J to 0 bases, leaving 2 bases not matched to a gene. CDR3 length: 17 amino acids. This CDR3 is CASSQESGGSYNSPLHF. CDR3 nucleotides: TGTGCCAGCAGCCAAGAATCAGGGGGCTCCTATAATTCACCCCTCCACTTT.

This clone was recorded a few times. Other DNA sequences in the same sample also yield this CDR3. The V call is TRBV19, the J call TRBJ2-2; 7 nucleotides match TRBD1. The CDR3 sequence is 14 residues long. From germline, CDR1 is LNHDA and CDR2 SQIVND (reference sequence). V was clipped by 6 bases and J by 1 base; unmatched bases: 2. CDR3 DNA sequence: TGTGCCAGTAGAGACAGGGAGAACACCGGGGAGCTGTTTTTT. Its translation is CASRDRENTGELFF. The full variable domain, its missing parts supplied by reference TRBV19 and TRBJ2-2, is DGGITQSPKYLFRKEGQNVTLSCEQNLNHDAMYWYRQDPGQGLRLIYYSQIVNDFQKGDIAEGYSVSREKKESFPLTVTSAQKNPTAFYLCASRDRENTGELFFGEGSRLTVL.

This clone has a single count. V gene TRBV4-2 combines with J gene TRBJ2-3; TRBD2 might be the D (6 bases). The CDR3 totals 19 residues. Germline CDR1 reads LGHNA; CDR2 reads YNFKEQ. V shed 0 bases and J shed 4 bases, with 23 bases lying between them. CDR3 in amino acids: CASSQDRAGSSPGPDTQYF. The CDR3 bases are TGTGCCAGCAGCCAAGATAGGGCGGGATCCTCACCCGGGCCAGATACGCAGTATTTT.

This chain links TRBV28 with TRBJ1-2; the D is unclear. This CDR3 is 8 amino acids long. CDR1 MDHEN and CDR2 SYDVKM come from the germline V gene. CDR3 bases: TGTGCAGGCTATGGCTACACCTTC. Amino acid sequence: CAGYGYTF.

V is TRBV28 and J is TRBJ1-2; D not certain. V was cut by 4 bases and J by 7 bases, with 16 bases left in between. Germline CDR1 MDHEN, CDR2 SYDVKM. This CDR3 has 14 amino acids. CDR3 region: CASSSGHPFGGYTF. The DNA of the CDR3 is TGTGCCAGCAGTTCCGGTCACCCATTTGGTGGCTACACCTTC.

V is TRBV7-2 and J is TRBJ2-5; D perhaps matches TRBD2 (6 bases). The J call may not be correct, given that the DNA end is closer to TRBJ2-7. Germline V gene lookup returns CDR1 SGHTA and CDR2 FQGNSA. The CDR3 is 16 residues long. In DNA, the CDR3 is TGTGCCAGCAGCGCAGCCGGGACTGCCGCCTCCTACGAGCAGTACTTC. Translation gives CASSAAGTAASYEQYF.

Notes on this clone: Other DNA sequences in this specimen translate into the identical CDR3. This chain uses TRBV5-4 with TRBJ1-1; no definite D call. The V end was cut by 0 bases, the J end by 5 bases, with 5 bases between. Germline lookup yields CDR1 SGHNT and CDR2 YYREEE (reference sequence). The CDR3 has 12 amino acids. The CDR3 reads CASSLVDTEAFF. In DNA form, the CDR3 reads TGTGCCAGCAGCTTGGTGGATACTGAAGCTTTCTTT. The full variable domain, in which reference TRBV5-4 and TRBJ1-1 provide the parts outside the CDR3, is ETGVTQSPTHLIKTRGQQVTLRCSSQSGHNTVSWYQQALGQGPQFIFQYYREEENGRGNFPPRFSGLQFPNYSSELNVNALELDDSALYLCASSLVDTEAFFGQGTRLTVV.

This rearrangement joins TRBV28 to TRBJ2-3; D is unclear. This CDR3 region has 13 residues. CDR1 and CDR2 from the germline V gene are MDHEN and SYDVKM. The V gene lost 6 bases and the J gene lost 4 bases, with 11 bases spanning the gap. The CDR3 sequence is CASSPEAPDTQYF. Written as DNA, the CDR3 is TGTGCCAGCAGCCCCGAAGCCCCAGATACGCAGTATTTT.

V gene TRBV29-1 combines with J gene TRBJ2-2, with TRBD2 as a possible D gene (6 bases). Deletions cut 6 bases from V and 5 bases from J, with 19 bases between. Per the germline V gene, CDR1 is SQVTM and CDR2 is ANQGSEA. The CDR3 has 15 amino acids. The CDR3 bases are TGCAGCGTGGCCCGACTAGGAGGGAGGACCGGGGAGCTGTTTTTT. Its protein is CSVARLGGRTGELFF.

V and J are TRBV4-1 and TRBJ1-2; D ambiguous. The CDR3 runs to 14 residues. V was cut by 0 bases and J by 0 bases, with 5 bases left in between. Germline values: CDR1 MGHRA, CDR2 YSYEKL. As DNA, the CDR3 is TGCGCCAGCAGCCAAGATAGGACTAACTATGGCTACACCTTC. Amino acids: CASSQDRTNYGYTF.

The chain is built from TRBV11-2 and TRBJ2-1; TRBD1 matches 8 bases. The CDR3 is 14 residues long. Germline V gene data show CDR1 as SGHAT and CDR2 as FQNNGV. With 4 bases clipped from V and 6 bases from J, the junction kept 5 bases outside the gene matches. CDR3 loop: CASSSGQAFNEQFF. The CDR3 DNA follows: TGTGCCAGCAGCTCGGGACAGGCGTTCAATGAGCAGTTCTTC.

The sample holds one count of this clone. V gene TRBV5-4 combines with J gene TRBJ2-5, with 11 nucleotides matching TRBD1. The CDR3 has 16 amino acids. The ends lost 3 bases at V and 3 bases at J; junction bases unmatched: 7. Germline CDR1 SGHNT, CDR2 YYREEE (reference sequence). The DNA of the CDR3 is TGTGCCAGCAGCTACGCTTTGGGACAGGGGGAAGAGACCCAGTACTTC. This translates into CASSYALGQGEETQYF.